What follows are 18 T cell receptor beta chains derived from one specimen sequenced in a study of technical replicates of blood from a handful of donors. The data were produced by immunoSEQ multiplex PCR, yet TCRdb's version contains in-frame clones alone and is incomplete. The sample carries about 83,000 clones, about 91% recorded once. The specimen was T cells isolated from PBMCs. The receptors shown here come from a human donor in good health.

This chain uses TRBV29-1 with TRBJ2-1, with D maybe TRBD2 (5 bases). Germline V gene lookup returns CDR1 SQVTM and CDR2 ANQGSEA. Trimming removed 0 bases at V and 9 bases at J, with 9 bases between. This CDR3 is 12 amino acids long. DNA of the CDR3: TGCAGCGTTGAAGAGAGACGGGGTGAGCAGTTCTTC. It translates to CSVEERRGEQFF.

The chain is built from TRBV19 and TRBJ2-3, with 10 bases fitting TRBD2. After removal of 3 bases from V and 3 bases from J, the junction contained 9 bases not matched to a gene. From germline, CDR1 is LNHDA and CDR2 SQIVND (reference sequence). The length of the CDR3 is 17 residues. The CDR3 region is CASSILSSGGPTDTQYF. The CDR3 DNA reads TGTGCCAGTAGTATCCTATCTAGCGGGGGTCCGACAGATACGCAGTATTTT.

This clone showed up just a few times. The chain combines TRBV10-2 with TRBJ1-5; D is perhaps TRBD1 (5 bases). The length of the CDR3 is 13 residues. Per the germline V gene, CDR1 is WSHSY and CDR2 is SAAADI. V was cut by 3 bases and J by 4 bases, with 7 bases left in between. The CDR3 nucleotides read TGCGCCAGCAGTGACAGGGTGAATCAGCCCCAGCATTTT. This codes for CASSDRVNQPQHF.

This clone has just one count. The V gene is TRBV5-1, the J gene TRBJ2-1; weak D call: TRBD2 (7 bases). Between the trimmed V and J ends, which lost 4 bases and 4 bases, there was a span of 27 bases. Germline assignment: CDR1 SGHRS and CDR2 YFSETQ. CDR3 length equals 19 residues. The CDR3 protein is CASSPTGFVAGASYNEQFF. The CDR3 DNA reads TGCGCCAGCAGCCCCACAGGATTCGTGGCGGGGGCCTCTTACAATGAGCAGTTCTTC.

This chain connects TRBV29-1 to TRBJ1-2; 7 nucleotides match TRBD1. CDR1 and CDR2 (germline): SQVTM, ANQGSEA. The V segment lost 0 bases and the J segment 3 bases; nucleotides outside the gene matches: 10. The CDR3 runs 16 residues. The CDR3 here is CSVEEGGRPGYYGYTF. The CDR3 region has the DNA TGCAGCGTTGAAGAAGGGGGCAGACCCGGATACTATGGCTACACCTTC.

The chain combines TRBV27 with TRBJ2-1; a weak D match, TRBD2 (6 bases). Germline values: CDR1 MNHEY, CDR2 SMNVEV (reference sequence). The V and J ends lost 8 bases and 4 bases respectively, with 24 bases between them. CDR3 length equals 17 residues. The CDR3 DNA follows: TGTGCCAGCGGATTAAACGAATGGGACTTTCTTTACAATGAGCAGTTCTTC. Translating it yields CASGLNEWDFLYNEQFF.

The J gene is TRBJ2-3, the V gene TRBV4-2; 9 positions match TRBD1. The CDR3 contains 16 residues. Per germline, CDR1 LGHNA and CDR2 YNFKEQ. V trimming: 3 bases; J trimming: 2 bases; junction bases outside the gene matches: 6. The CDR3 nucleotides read TGTGCCAGCAGCCAGGGACAGGGCGACCCCACAGATACGCAGTATTTT. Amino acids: CASSQGQGDPTDTQYF.

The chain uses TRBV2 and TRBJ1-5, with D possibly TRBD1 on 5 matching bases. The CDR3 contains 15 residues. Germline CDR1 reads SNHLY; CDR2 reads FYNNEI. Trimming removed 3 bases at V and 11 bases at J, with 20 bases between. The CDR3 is CASSESQVGKPTQHF. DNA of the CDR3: TGTGCCAGCAGTGAGTCACAGGTGGGGAAGCCGACCCAGCATTTT.

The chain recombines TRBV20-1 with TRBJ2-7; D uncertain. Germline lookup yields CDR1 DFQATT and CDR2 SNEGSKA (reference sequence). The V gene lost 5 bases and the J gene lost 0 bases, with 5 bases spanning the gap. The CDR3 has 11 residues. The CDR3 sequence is CSAPFSYEQYF. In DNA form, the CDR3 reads TGCAGTGCTCCGTTCTCCTACGAGCAGTACTTC.

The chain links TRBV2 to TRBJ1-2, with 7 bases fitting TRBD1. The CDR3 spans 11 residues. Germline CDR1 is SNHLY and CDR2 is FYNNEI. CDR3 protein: CAKQGNWGYTF. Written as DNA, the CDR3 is TGTGCTAAACAGGGGAATTGGGGCTACACCTTC.

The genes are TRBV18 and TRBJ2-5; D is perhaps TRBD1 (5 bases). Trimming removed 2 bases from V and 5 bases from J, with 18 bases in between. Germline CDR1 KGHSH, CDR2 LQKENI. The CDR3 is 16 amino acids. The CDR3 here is CASSPDGHRQVETQYF. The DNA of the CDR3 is TGTGCCAGCTCACCAGACGGACACCGACAAGTTGAGACCCAGTACTTC.

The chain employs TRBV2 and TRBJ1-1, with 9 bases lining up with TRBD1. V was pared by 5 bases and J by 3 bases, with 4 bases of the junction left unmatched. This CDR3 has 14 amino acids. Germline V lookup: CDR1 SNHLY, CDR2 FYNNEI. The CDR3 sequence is CASSLQGADTEAFF. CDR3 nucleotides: TGTGCCAGCAGTTTACAGGGGGCGGACACTGAAGCTTTCTTT.

CDR3 DNA: TGTGCCAGCAGCTTCCGACGACAGGGGGCAAGGAACGAGCAGTACTTC. Protein sequence: CASSFRRQGARNEQYF. The rearrangement joins TRBV7-9 to TRBJ2-7; 10 nucleotides align to TRBD1. With 3 bases clipped from V and 5 bases from J, the junction kept 10 bases outside the gene matches. This CDR3 comprises 16 residues. Germline values: CDR1 SEHNR, CDR2 FQNEAQ (reference sequence). Drawing the rest from reference TRBV7-9 and TRBJ2-7, the complete variable domain is DTGVSQNPRHKITKRGQNVTFRCDPISEHNRLYWYRQTLGQGPEFLTYFQNEAQLEKSRLLSDRFSAERPKGSFSTLEIQRTEQGDSAMYLCASSFRRQGARNEQYFGPGTRLTVT.

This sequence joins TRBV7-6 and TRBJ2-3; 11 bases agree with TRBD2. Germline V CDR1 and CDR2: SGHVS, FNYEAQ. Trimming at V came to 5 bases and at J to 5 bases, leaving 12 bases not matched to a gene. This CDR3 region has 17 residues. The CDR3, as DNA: TGTGCCAGCAGCCCCGCGGGGACTAGCGGTGCCTTAGATACGCAGTATTTT. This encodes CASSPAGTSGALDTQYF. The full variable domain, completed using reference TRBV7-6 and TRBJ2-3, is GAGVSQSPRYKVTKRGQDVALRCDPISGHVSLYWYRQALGQGPEFLTYFNYEAQQDKSGLPNDRFSAERPEGSISTLTIQRTEQRDSAMYRCASSPAGTSGALDTQYFGPGTRLTVL.

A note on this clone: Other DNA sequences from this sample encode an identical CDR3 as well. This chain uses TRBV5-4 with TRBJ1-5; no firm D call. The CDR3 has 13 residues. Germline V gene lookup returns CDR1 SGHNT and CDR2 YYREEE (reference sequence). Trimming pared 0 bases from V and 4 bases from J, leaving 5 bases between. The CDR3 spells CASSLAGNQPQHF. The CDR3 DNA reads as TGTGCCAGCAGCTTGGCGGGGAATCAGCCCCAGCATTTT.

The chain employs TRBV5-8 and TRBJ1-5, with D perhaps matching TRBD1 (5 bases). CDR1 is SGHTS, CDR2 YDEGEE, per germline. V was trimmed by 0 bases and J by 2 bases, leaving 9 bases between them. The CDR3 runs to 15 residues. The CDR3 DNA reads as TGTGCCAGCAGCTTGGTAGGGACTGGCAATCAGCCCCAGCATTTT. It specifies CASSLVGTGNQPQHF.

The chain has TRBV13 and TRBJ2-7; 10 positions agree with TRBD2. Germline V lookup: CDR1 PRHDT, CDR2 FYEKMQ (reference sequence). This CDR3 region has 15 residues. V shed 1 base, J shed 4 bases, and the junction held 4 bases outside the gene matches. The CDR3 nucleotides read TGTGCCAGCAGCTTAGCACTAGCGGGAAAATACGAGCAGTACTTC. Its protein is CASSLALAGKYEQYF.

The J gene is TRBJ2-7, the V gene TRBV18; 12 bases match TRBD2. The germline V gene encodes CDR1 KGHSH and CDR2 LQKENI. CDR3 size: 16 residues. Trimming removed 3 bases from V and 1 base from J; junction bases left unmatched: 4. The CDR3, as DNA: TGTGCCAGCTCACCCGGGACTAGCGGGCCATCCTACGAGCAGTACTTC. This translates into CASSPGTSGPSYEQYF.